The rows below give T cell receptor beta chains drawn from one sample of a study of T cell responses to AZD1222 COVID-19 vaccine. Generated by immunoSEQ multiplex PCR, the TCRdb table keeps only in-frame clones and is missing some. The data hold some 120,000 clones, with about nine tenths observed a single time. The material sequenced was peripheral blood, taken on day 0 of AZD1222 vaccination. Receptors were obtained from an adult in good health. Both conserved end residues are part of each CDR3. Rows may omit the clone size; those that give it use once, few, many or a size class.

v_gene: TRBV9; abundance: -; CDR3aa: CASSVVYNAKAFF
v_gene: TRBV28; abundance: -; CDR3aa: CGSHGNEKLFF
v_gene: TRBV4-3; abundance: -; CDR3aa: CASSQGQGSYEQYF
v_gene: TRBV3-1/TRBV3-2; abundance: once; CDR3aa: CASSPRDRDNEQFF
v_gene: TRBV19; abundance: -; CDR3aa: CASLTSGGREQFF
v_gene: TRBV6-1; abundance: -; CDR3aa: CASSEMIGNQPQHF
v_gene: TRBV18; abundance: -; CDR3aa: CASSPRDRSTEAFF
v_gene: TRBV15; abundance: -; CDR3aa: CATSRGTGRELDYGYTF
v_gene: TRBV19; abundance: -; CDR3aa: CASSNRDGTDTQYF
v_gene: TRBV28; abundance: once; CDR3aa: CASHRDFAAFF
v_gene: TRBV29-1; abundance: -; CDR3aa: CSARDRGPYEQYF
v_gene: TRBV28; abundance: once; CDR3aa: CASSLLGTVTQETQYF
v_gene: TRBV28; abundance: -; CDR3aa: CASSLGLAGGYEQYF
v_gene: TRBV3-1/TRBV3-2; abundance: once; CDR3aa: CASSLSGSAYEQYF
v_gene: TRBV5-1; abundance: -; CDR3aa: CASSSVTGANVLTF
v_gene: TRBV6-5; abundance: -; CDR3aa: CASSYSIGYEQYF
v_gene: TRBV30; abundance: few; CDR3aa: CAWTLGQGNSPLHF
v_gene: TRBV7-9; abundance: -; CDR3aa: CASSPGGATGGTAGQFF
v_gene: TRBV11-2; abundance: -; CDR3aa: CASSLDLNTQYF
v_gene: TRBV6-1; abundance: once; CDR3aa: CASSVQGTEAFF
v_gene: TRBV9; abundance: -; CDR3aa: CASSVGDRVGSPLHF
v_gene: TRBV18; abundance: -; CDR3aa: CASSPLYARGSGNTIYF
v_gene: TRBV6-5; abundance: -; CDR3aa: CASSPRDRGFREQFF
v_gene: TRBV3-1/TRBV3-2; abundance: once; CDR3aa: CASSQDGAPGELFF
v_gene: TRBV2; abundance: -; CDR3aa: CASNTGFEPQHF
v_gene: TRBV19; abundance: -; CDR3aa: CASSRGTGKINQPQHF
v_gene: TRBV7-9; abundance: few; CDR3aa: CASTPTGDEQFF
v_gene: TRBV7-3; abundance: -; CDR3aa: CASSPTGGALGTEAFF
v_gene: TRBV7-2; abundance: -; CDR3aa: CASSFQRGGRRTGELFF
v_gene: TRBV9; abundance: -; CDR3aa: CASSLGTGNTIYF
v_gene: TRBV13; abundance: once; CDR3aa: CASSSPWESNYGYTF
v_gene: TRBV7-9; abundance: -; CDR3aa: CASSLNQPQHF
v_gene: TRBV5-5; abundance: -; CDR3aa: CASSLEGLAKNIQYF
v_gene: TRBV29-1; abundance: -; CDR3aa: CSVEVNREAFF
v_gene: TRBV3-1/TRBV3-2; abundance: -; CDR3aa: CASSQEDTEYEQYF
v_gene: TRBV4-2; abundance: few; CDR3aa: CASSQGQTNTGELFF
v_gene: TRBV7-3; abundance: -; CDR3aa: CASAPPGQGPNTGELFF
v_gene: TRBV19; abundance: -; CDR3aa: CASSAPPPLMPMDNSPLHF
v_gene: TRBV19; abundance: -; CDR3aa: CASSISGRNTGELFF
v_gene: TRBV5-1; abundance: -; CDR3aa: CASSLANEQFF
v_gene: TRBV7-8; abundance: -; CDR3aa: CASRFMRTDTDTQYF
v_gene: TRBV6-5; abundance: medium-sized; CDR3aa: CASSYSTEGGSEQYF
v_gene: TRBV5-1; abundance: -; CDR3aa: CASSPGLAGFSSYNEQFF
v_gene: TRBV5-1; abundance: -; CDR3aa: CASSLGPPGGRQPQHF
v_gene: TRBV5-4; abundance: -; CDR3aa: CASNLGPDLPYGYTF
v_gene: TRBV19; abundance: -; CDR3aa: CASSEGQYKTEAFF